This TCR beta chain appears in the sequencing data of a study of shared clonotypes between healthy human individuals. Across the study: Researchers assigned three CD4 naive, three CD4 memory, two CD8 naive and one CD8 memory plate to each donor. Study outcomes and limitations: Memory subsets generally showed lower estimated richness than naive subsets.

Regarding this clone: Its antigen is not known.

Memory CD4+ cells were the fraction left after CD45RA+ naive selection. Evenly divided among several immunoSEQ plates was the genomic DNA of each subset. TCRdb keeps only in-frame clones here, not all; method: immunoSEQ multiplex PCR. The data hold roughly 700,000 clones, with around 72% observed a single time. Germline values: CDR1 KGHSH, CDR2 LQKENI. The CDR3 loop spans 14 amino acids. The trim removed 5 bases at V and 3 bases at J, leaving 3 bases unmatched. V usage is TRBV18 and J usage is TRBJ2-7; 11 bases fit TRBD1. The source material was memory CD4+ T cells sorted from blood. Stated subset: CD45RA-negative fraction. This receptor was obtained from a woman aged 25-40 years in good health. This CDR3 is CASSGGQGDYEQYF. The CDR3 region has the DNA TGTGCCAGCTCAGGGGGACAGGGGGACTACGAGCAGTACTTC.